This TCR beta chain was retrieved from a study of spatial heterogeneity in lung cancer. For the study at large: Patients with untreated early-stage non-small cell lung cancer, numbering approximately 70, were the donors. PBMC samples from follow-up, where available, were sequenced a median of roughly 2 years after resection.

This clonotype was observed many times. The antigen is not known. Documented time point: blood at routine non-recurrence follow-up after resection. Unsorted tumor, nontumor lung tissue or cryopreserved PBMC supplied the whole RNA. From the 5' RACE reads, TCRdb called clonotypes with MiXCR, one entry per CDR3 protein. The sample consists of about 100,000 distinct CDR3 sequences, approximately 20% of them appearing once. Study-level results: In blood, ubiquitous expanded tumor TCRs appeared more at resection than follow-up.

The V gene end was trimmed by 9 bases and the J gene end by 6 bases; junction bases not matched to a gene: 16. The CDR3 extends over 16 amino acids. Germline V gene data show CDR1 as LNHDA and CDR2 as SQIVND (reference sequence). The genes are TRBV19 and TRBJ1-5; 8 nucleotides align to TRBD1. The receptor was derived from a male donor with early-stage non-small cell lung cancer. Sequencing was performed on PBMCs, taken at follow-up. Here the CDR3 reads CASSQGADNKPQPQHF. CDR3 bases: TGTGCCAGCTCGCAGGGGGCCGATAATAAACCTCAGCCCCAGCATTTT.